Shown below are 7 T cell receptor beta chains from a single sample sequenced in a study of T-cell reconstitution after alpha-beta-depleted transplantation in children. The library targeted TCRbeta and was prepared with unique molecular identifiers. TCRdb reprocessed the PCR reads via MiXCR and lists one record per CDR3 protein. In the table there are about 200,000 distinct CDR3 sequences, about 14% of which are singletons. The sequences come from PBMCs from the stem cell graft donor, collected from the stem cell graft. The receptors originated from a human donor who donated a stem cell graft to a child with acute lymphoblastic leukemia.

This clonotype occurred many times. The chain couples TRBV29-1 to TRBJ2-3, with 11 nucleotides matching TRBD1. CDR3 size: 15 residues. Germline values: CDR1 SQVTM, CDR2 ANQGSEA. The DNA of the CDR3 is TGCAGTATTTTCGTCAGGGACAGGGGGTCAGATACGCAGTATTTT. Translation: CSIFVRDRGSDTQYF.

The sample holds many counts of this clonotype. The chain employs TRBV10-2 and TRBJ1-4; possible D gene TRBD1, 5 bases. V was shortened by 2 bases and J by 3 bases, with 13 bases between the two germline ends. The germline gives CDR1 WSHSY, CDR2 SAAADI. This CDR3 comprises 16 residues. In DNA form, the CDR3 reads TGCGCCAGCAGTGAGGAGAGGGGTCGAGCTAATGAAAAACTGTTTTTT. It codes for CASSEERGRANEKLFF.

A few counts support this clonotype. The CDR3 DNA reads TGTGCCAGCAGCCCCGCTTCGGAGACCCAGTACTTC. This gives the protein CASSPASETQYF. V is TRBV7-9 and J is TRBJ2-5, with D unresolved. Germline CDR1 is SEHNR and CDR2 is FQNEAQ (reference sequence). Trimming took 5 bases from V and 5 from J, leaving 9 bases between them. The CDR3 contains 12 residues. The variable domain in full, completed from reference TRBV7-9 and TRBJ2-5, reads DTGVSQNPRHKITKRGQNVTFRCDPISEHNRLYWYRQTLGQGPEFLTYFQNEAQLEKSRLLSDRFSAERPKGSFSTLEIQRTEQGDSAMYLCASSPASETQYFGPGTRLLVL.

This clonotype was counted ten times or more. The chain is built from TRBV5-1 and TRBJ2-2; tentatively, D is TRBD2 (5 bases). The V end lost 0 bases, the J end lost 6 bases, and 9 bases lay between the germline ends. The germline gives CDR1 SGHRS, CDR2 YFSETQ. The CDR3 has 14 residues. CDR3 sequence: CASSLVPRAGELFF. As DNA, the CDR3 is TGCGCCAGCAGCTTGGTTCCGAGGGCCGGGGAGCTGTTTTTT.

At least ten counts were recorded for this clonotype. This chain links TRBV5-1 with TRBJ2-6; weak D call: TRBD2 (5 bases). Trimming removed 4 bases at V and 0 bases at J, with 8 bases between. The CDR3 sequence is 15 residues long. Germline-derived CDR1 and CDR2 are SGHRS and YFSETQ. In DNA form, the CDR3 reads TGCGCCAGCAGCGGAGGTTTCTCTGGGGCCAACGTCCTGACTTTC. Protein sequence: CASSGGFSGANVLTF.

This clonotype has a count of ten or more. This chain uses TRBV11-1 with TRBJ2-5; 8 bases are shared with TRBD2. Germline V lookup: CDR1 SGHAT, CDR2 FQDESV (reference sequence). The length of the CDR3 is 13 residues. The J segment lost 10 bases and the V segment lost 5 bases, leaving 9 bases of the junction unmatched. CDR3 bases: TGTGCCAGCAGCCCTGGACTAGCAGGGCTCCAGTACTTC. Protein: CASSPGLAGLQYF.

This clonotype appeared many times. This chain joins TRBV20-1 and TRBJ2-7; a weak D match, TRBD1 (7 bases). Per germline, CDR1 DFQATT and CDR2 SNEGSKA (reference sequence). Trimming stripped 6 bases from V and 5 bases from J, with 26 bases between. The CDR3 totals 16 residues. CDR3 region: CSAGGIGQDGLHEQYF. In DNA form, the CDR3 reads TGCAGTGCAGGGGGGATAGGACAGGATGGATTACACGAGCAGTACTTC.